This paragraph reports one T cell receptor beta chain. The sample belongs to a study of blood T cell repertoires in COVID-19. Trimming took off 7 bases at V and 2 bases at J, with 12 bases between the two ends. The germline CDR1 and CDR2 sequences are MNHEY and SVGAGI. The CDR3 length is 14 residues. Recruited during active infection, patients (from Seattle) were subsequently followed longitudinally. Per the original methods: Reference gene primers were amplified, and this amplification served to estimate nucleated cell counts. The data were produced by immunoSEQ multiplex PCR, yet TCRdb's version contains in-frame clones alone and is incomplete. V, J and clone size are those of that table, while D and trimming were read from the DNA. The sample includes over 90,000 clones, more than 90% of them seen just once.

Sequencing was performed on peripheral blood. This receptor was taken from a woman between 45 and 60 years old with COVID-19, enrolled during active disease. The chain uses TRBV6-5 and TRBJ1-3; D ambiguous. CDR3 coding DNA: TGTGCCAGCATTATAGGGAGGGCTGGAAACACCATATATTTT. It specifies CASIIGRAGNTIYF.